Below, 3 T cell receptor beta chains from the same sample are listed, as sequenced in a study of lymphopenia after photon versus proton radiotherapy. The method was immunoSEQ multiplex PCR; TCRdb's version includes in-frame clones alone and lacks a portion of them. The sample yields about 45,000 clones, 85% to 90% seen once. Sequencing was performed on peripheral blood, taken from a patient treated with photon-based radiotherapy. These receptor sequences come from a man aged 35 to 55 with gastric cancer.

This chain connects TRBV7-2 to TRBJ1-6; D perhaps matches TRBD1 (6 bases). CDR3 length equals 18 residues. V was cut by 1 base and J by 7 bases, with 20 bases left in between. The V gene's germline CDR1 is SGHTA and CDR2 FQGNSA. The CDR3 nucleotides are TGTGCCAGCAGCTTAGTACTCTTCGGGGGGGCAGGGAATTCACCCCTCCACTTT. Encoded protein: CASSLVLFGGAGNSPLHF.

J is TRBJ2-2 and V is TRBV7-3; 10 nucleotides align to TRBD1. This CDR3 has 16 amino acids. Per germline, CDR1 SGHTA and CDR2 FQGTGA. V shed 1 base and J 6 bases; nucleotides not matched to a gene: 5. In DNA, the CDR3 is TGTGCCAGCAGCTTAATTCCCGGGACAGGGGCCGGGGAGCTGTTTTTT. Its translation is CASSLIPGTGAGELFF. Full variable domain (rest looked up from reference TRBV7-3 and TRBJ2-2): GAGVSQTPSNKVTEKGKYVELRCDPISGHTALYWYRQSLGQGPEFLIYFQGTGAADDSGLPNDRFFAVRPEGSVSTLKIQRTERGDSAVYLCASSLIPGTGAGELFFGEGSRLTVL.

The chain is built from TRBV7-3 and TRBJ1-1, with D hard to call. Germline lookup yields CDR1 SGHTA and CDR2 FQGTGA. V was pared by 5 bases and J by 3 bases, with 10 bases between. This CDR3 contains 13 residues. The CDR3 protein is CASSPDRDTEAFF. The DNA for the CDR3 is TGTGCCAGCAGCCCCGATCGAGACACTGAAGCTTTCTTT.